This TCR beta chain originates from a study of cytotoxic CD8 clonotypes in ibrutinib-treated CLL. Background on the study: The group held some 11 relapsed/refractory and around 14 treatment-naive patients, with some 17 IGHV unmutated. The study recorded mean values of about 260,000 productive templates and 100,000 or so productive rearrangements per sample. Points from the study as a whole: Patients had baseline clonality above age-matched healthy donors, and this clonality moved with circulating CD8+ T-cell counts.

Of note for this clone: Antigen: not known.

Cryopreserved PBMCs were the source of roughly 2 micrograms of genomic DNA, which went to TCR beta libraries. The table came from immunoSEQ multiplex PCR; TCRdb's copy has only in-frame clones and leaves some out. The table shows around 330,000 clones, with about 61% occurring only once. Per the germline V gene, CDR1 is SGHRS and CDR2 is YFSETQ. Trimming removed 0 bases from V and 2 bases from J, with 15 bases in between. This CDR3 region has 18 residues. The sequencing used PBMCs, collected after 36 months of ibrutinib treatment. The receptor's source is a human donor with chronic lymphocytic leukemia. The chain recombines TRBV5-1 with TRBJ2-6; D perhaps matches TRBD1 (6 bases). In nucleotides, the CDR3 is TGCGCCAGCAGCTTGGGTAACACAGGGCCCCCTGGGGCCAACGTCCTGACTTTC. Translated: CASSLGNTGPPGANVLTF.